These 14 T cell receptor beta chains were all obtained from the same sample, sequenced in a study of human T cells and chemical hapten exposure. Unfractionated whole blood yielded total RNA. TCRdb reprocessed the 5' RACE reads via MiXCR and lists one record per CDR3 protein. The table includes 120,000 to 150,000 distinct CDR3 sequences, 3.5% to 5% detected once. The origin of the receptors is a female donor in good health.

A single count supports this clonotype. One base away lies a much larger clone, so this may be a sequencing read error. This chain uses TRBV20-1 with TRBJ1-2, with D possibly being TRBD1 (5 bases). The CDR3 sequence is 13 residues long. Germline CDR1 is DFQATT and CDR2 is SNEGSKA (reference sequence). V was pared by 3 bases and J by 4 bases, with 12 bases between. The CDR3 is CSASTGFGYGYTF. The CDR3 DNA reads TGCAGTGCTAGTACAGGATTCGGCTATGGCTACACCTTC.

This clonotype was seen repeatedly, ten times or more. CDR3 nucleotides: TGTGCCAGCAGCTTAGGACTAGCGGGGGGAATACAAGAGACCCAGTACTTC. It translates to CASSLGLAGGIQETQYF. The genes are TRBV7-6 and TRBJ2-5, with 13 bases identical to TRBD2. Trimming removed 1 base from V and 2 bases from J; junction bases left unmatched: 4. CDR3 length equals 17 residues. Germline-derived CDR1 and CDR2 are SGHVS and FNYEAQ.

This clonotype was seen repeatedly, ten times or more. This chain uses TRBV29-1 with TRBJ1-1, with 10 bases that match TRBD1. The CDR3 has 13 residues. Germline V lookup: CDR1 SQVTM, CDR2 ANQGSEA. The V segment lost 6 bases and the J segment 4 bases; nucleotides outside the gene matches: 5. CDR3 nucleotides: TGCAGCGTCGGGACAGGGGAAGGCACTGAAGCTTTCTTT. Translated, it gives CSVGTGEGTEAFF.

This clonotype was seen only a few times. The chain uses TRBV14 and TRBJ2-1, with D perhaps TRBD2 (5 bases). Per the germline V gene, CDR1 is SGHDN and CDR2 is FVKESK. CDR3 length: 15 amino acids. The ends were cut back, 1 base at V and 4 bases at J, with 11 bases in the middle. The CDR3 loop is CASSQAPRGYNEQFF. CDR3 DNA: TGTGCCAGCAGCCAAGCACCCCGGGGTTACAATGAGCAGTTCTTC.

There are many counts of this clonotype. This chain uses TRBV9 with TRBJ2-3, with TRBD1 matching over 7 bases. The J segment lost 5 bases and the V segment lost 4 bases, leaving 10 bases of the junction unmatched. Per germline, CDR1 SGDLS and CDR2 YYNGEE. CDR3 length: 15 amino acids. For the CDR3, the DNA is TGTGCCAGCAGCAGACGACAGGGCCTGCTAGATACGCAGTATTTT. Its translation: CASSRRQGLLDTQYF.

This clonotype was counted at least ten times. CDR3 loop: CASSEELREQYF. CDR3 DNA sequence: TGTGCCAGCAGTGAAGAACTCCGCGAGCAGTATTTT. The V call is TRBV6-1, the J call TRBJ2-3; D unclear. The CDR3 runs 12 residues. Germline V gene lookup returns CDR1 MNHNS and CDR2 SASEGT. Trimming removed 1 base at V and 11 bases at J, with 10 bases between.

This clonotype was found many times. The chain carries TRBV21-1 and TRBJ2-5; the DNA was not used to check the table's D call, TRBD2. TRBV21-1 constitutes a pseudogene. The CDR3 extends over 15 amino acids. The CDR3 reads CASSAISGGQETQYF. The CDR3 bases are TGTGCCAGCAGCGCAATATCGGGGGGGCAGGAGACCCAGTACTTC.

In this sample, this clonotype turned up many times. The genes are TRBV7-9 and TRBJ2-3; perhaps TRBD1 as D (5 bases). V lost 6 bases, J lost 5 bases, and 9 bases lay in between. Looked up from germline, CDR1 is SEHNR and CDR2 is FQNEAQ (reference sequence). This CDR3 contains 12 residues. DNA for the CDR3: TGTGCCAGCAGGCCGGACATAGATACGCAGTATTTT. It translates to CASRPDIDTQYF.

As regards this clonotype: This may stem from a read error, because a much larger clone lies one nucleotide away. The chain combines TRBV7-9 with TRBJ2-3, with 7 bases matching TRBD2. Germline values: CDR1 SEHNR, CDR2 FQNEAQ (reference sequence). The CDR3 extends over 15 amino acids. CDR3: CVSSPEGRGTDTQYF. For the CDR3, the DNA is TGTGTCAGCAGCCCAGAGGGGCGGGGGACAGATACGCAGTATTTT.

This clonotype came up many times. The V call is TRBV21-1, the J call TRBJ2-7; TRBD1 reflects the table's D call only, with no check against the DNA. TRBV21-1 represents a pseudogene. The CDR3 contains 15 residues. CDR3 DNA sequence: TGTGCCAGCAGTCTTAGGCGGGGGAATCGCTACGAGCAGTACTTC. It translates to CASSLRRGNRYEQYF.

This clonotype was counted at least ten times. The chain employs TRBV4-2 and TRBJ2-5, with D perhaps being TRBD1 or TRBD2 (6 bases each). The CDR3 has 13 amino acids. V was shortened by 4 bases and J by 5 bases, with 11 bases between the two germline ends. CDR1 is LGHNA and CDR2 is YNFKEQ in the germline V gene. CDR3 sequence (DNA): TGTGCCAGCAGCCGAGGGGGGACCGAGACCCAGTACTTC. Translated, it gives CASSRGGTETQYF.

This clonotype has at least ten counts. This rearrangement joins TRBV25-1 to TRBJ2-5, with 9 positions matching TRBD1. Germline assignment: CDR1 MGHDK and CDR2 SYGVNS. V lost 3 bases and J lost 4; bases outside the gene matches: 12. The CDR3 contains 17 residues. CDR3 in DNA: TGTGCCAGCAGTGACTGGACAGGGGCACTCTCGGGAGAGACCCAGTACTTC. It translates to CASSDWTGALSGETQYF.

This clonotype occurred many times. The chain recombines TRBV5-6 with TRBJ2-3; D may be TRBD2 (7 bases). Per the germline V gene, CDR1 is SGHDT and CDR2 is YYEEEE. The V and J ends lost 4 bases and 4 bases respectively, with 13 bases between them. The CDR3 is 14 amino acids. The CDR3 bases are TGTGCCAGCAGCGGGGGGGGCGTCTCAGATACGCAGTATTTT. Protein product: CASSGGGVSDTQYF.

This clonotype was seen at least ten times. The chain carries TRBV30 and TRBJ1-2; D is undetermined. This CDR3 contains 12 residues. Trimming pared 1 base from V and 2 bases from J, leaving 5 bases between. Germline CDR1 is GTSNPN and CDR2 is SVGIG (reference sequence). The CDR3, as DNA: TGTGCCTGGAGTGCGACAAACTATGGCTACACCTTC. Translating it yields CAWSATNYGYTF.